The source of this T cell receptor beta chain is a study of CD8+ T cells in alopecia areata. It was from alopecia areata patients that lesional scalp punch biopsies and peripheral blood were collected. RNA was isolated and reverse transcribed to cDNA, the sequencing template. Here immunoSEQ multiplex PCR was the method, and the copy in TCRdb shows in-frame clones only, minus some. The sample carries fewer than 40,000 clones, around three fifths recorded once. Study-wide results and limits: Relative to mice, TCR sharing across patients was less clear, a difference possibly HLA-related.

Note on this clone: The target antigen is unknown.

Sequenced: NKG2D-high CD8+ T cells sorted from blood. This clonotype was sampled from a human donor with alopecia areata.

This CDR3 is CASSPRLSNQPQHF. In nucleotides, the CDR3 is TGTGCCAGCAGCCCGCGGCTTAGCAATCAGCCCCAGCATTTT. This chain connects TRBV7-2 to TRBJ1-5; D gene ambiguous. Germline lookup yields CDR1 SGHTA and CDR2 FQGNSA. The germline V and J ends were trimmed by 5 bases and 0 bases, with 8 bases remaining between them. The CDR3 consists of 14 residues.